The present entry profiles one T cell receptor beta chain with its context. This entry is derived from a study of blood T cell repertoires in COVID-19. Only in-frame clones appear in the TCRdb table, and some are missing; sequencing was by immunoSEQ multiplex PCR. Among about 240,000 clones listed, around 85% were seen once. J was trimmed by 12 bases and V by 4 bases; bases with no gene match: 9. The CDR3 runs 13 residues. This clonotype originated in a man aged 60 to 69 with acute or convalescent COVID-19. The chain is built from TRBV12-3 or TRBV12-4 and TRBJ1-1; TRBD1 agrees at 9 bases. The sample consisted of peripheral blood. CDR3 amino acids: CASSSTGTGSTFF. In DNA form, the CDR3 reads TGTGCCAGCAGTTCAACCGGGACAGGGAGTACTTTCTTT.